This T cell receptor beta chain emerged from a study of T cell responses to AZD1222 COVID-19 vaccine. V shed 0 bases and J shed 3 bases, with 10 bases lying between them. Germline loops: CDR1 SGHRS, CDR2 YFSETQ. CDR3 length: 14 residues. Produced via immunoSEQ multiplex PCR; TCRdb's table is partial and in-frame only. The table lists about 100,000 clones, around nine tenths of them singletons. This receptor was obtained from an adult in good health. The specimen was peripheral blood, collected on day 0 of AZD1222 vaccination. V and J are TRBV5-1 and TRBJ2-7, with a tentative D call TRBD2 (6 bases). The CDR3, as DNA: TGCGCCAGCAGCTTGGGGGAGGCGCTCTACGAGCAGTACTTC. Translated, it gives CASSLGEALYEQYF.